Sequencing of this T cell receptor (beta chain) was carried out in a study of response to subunit inactivated influenza vaccine. The study, taken as a whole, reports: It was suggested by the authors that few new T cells are recruited by each seasonal influenza vaccination.

On this clonotype itself: No antigen is known for it.

The ends were cut back, 9 bases at V and 6 bases at J, with 17 bases in the middle. CDR3 length: 13 residues. Germline values: CDR1 SGHTA, CDR2 FQGNSA. TCRdb reanalysed the RT-PCR reads using MiXCR and keeps one entry per CDR3 protein. The table shows 750,000 to 850,000 distinct CDR3 sequences, with about 18% occurring only once. The TCR originated in a man aged 50 to 60 who received an inactivated influenza vaccine. The sequences come from PBMCs from blood, collected roughly 5 days after vaccination. The chain has TRBV7-2 and TRBJ1-2, with D possibly being TRBD1 (5 bases). The CDR3 protein is CASNAGGNNGYTF. DNA for the CDR3: TGTGCCAGTAACGCCGGGGGAAATAATGGCTACACCTTC.